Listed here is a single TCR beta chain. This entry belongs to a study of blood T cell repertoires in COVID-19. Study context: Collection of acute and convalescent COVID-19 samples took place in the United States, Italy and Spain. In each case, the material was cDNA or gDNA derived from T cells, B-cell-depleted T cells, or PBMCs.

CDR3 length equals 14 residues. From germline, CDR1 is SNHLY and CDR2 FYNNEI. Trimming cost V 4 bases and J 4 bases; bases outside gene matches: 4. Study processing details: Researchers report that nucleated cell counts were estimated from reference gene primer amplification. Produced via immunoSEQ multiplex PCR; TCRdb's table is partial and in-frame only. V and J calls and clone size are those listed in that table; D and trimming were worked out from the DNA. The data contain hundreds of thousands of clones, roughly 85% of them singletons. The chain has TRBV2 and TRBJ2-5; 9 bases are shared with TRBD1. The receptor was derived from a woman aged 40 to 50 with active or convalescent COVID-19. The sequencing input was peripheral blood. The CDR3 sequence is CASSGTGVGETQYF. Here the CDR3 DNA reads TGTGCCAGCAGTGGGACAGGGGTCGGAGAGACCCAGTACTTC.